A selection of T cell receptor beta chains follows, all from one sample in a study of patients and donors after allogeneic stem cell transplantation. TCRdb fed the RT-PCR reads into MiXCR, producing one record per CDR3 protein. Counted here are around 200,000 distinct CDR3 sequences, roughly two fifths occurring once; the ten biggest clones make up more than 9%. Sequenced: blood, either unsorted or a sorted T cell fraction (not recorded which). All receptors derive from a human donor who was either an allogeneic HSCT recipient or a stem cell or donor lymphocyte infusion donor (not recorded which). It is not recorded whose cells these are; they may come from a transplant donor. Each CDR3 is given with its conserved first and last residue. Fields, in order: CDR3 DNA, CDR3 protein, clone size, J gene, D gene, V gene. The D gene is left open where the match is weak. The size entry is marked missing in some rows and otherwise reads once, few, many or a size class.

CDR3 DNA: TGTGCCAGCAGGCGAAGACAGGGAACAGATACGCAGTATTTT
CDR3 protein: CASRRRQGTDTQYF
clone size: -
J gene: TRBJ2-3
D gene: TRBD1
V gene: TRBV12-3/TRBV12-4

CDR3 DNA: TGTGCCTGGAGGTATGGGACAGCGTACAATGAGCAGTTCTTC
CDR3 protein: CAWRYGTAYNEQFF
clone size: -
J gene: TRBJ2-1
D gene: TRBD1
V gene: TRBV30

CDR3 DNA: TGTGCCAGCAGGTCCGGGACAGGTTACTACTATGGCTACACCTTC
CDR3 protein: CASRSGTGYYYGYTF
clone size: -
J gene: TRBJ1-2
D gene: TRBD1
V gene: TRBV6-5

CDR3 DNA: TGTGCCAGCAGCCTAGGGGATAGGTTTGGTAAAGAAAAACTGTTTTTT
CDR3 protein: CASSLGDRFGKEKLFF
clone size: few
J gene: TRBJ1-4
D gene: -
V gene: TRBV12-3/TRBV12-4

CDR3 DNA: TGTGCCATCAGTGCACAGGGCTCGAACACTGAAGCTTTCTTT
CDR3 protein: CAISAQGSNTEAFF
clone size: -
J gene: TRBJ1-1
D gene: -
V gene: TRBV10-3

CDR3 DNA: TGCGCCAGCAGCCAGAGGATTAGCAATCAGCCCCAGCATTTT
CDR3 protein: CASSQRISNQPQHF
clone size: few
J gene: TRBJ1-5
D gene: -
V gene: TRBV4-1

CDR3 DNA: TGTGCCAGCCGGACAGGGGAAAAAAGGCAGTACTTC
CDR3 protein: CASRTGEKRQYF
clone size: -
J gene: TRBJ2-4
D gene: TRBD1
V gene: TRBV2

CDR3 DNA: TGTGCCAGCAGTTACCGAGTAAACGCTGAAGCTTTCTTT
CDR3 protein: CASSYRVNAEAFF
clone size: -
J gene: TRBJ1-1
D gene: -
V gene: TRBV6-6

CDR3 DNA: TGCAGTGCTAGAGACAACAGGAAGGGCACCGGGGAGCTGTTTTTT
CDR3 protein: CSARDNRKGTGELFF
clone size: -
J gene: TRBJ2-2
D gene: -
V gene: TRBV20-1

CDR3 DNA: TGTGCCAGCAGACCCTCGGGACAGGGTATTTCACCCCTCCACTTT
CDR3 protein: CASRPSGQGISPLHF
clone size: few
J gene: TRBJ1-6
D gene: TRBD1
V gene: TRBV12-3/TRBV12-4

CDR3 DNA: TGTGCCAGCAGTCCAGGACATGGGGCGTCTACGGGCACTGAAGCTTTCTTT
CDR3 protein: CASSPGHGASTGTEAFF
clone size: -
J gene: TRBJ1-1
D gene: -
V gene: TRBV12-3/TRBV12-4

CDR3 DNA: TGTGCCAGCAGTAGCTATGGGGTGATCGATGGCTACACCTTC
CDR3 protein: CASSSYGVIDGYTF
clone size: few
J gene: TRBJ1-2
D gene: -
V gene: TRBV6-5

CDR3 DNA: TGCAGTGCTAGAGATCCGGACAGGGAGAACACTGAAGCTTTCTTT
CDR3 protein: CSARDPDRENTEAFF
clone size: -
J gene: TRBJ1-1
D gene: TRBD1
V gene: TRBV20-1

CDR3 DNA: TGTGCCACCAGCAGCCCCGACAGGGCTTCACCCCTCCACTTT
CDR3 protein: CATSSPDRASPLHF
clone size: -
J gene: TRBJ1-6
D gene: TRBD1
V gene: TRBV15

CDR3 DNA: TGTGCCAGCAGTTTAGGGCTAGCGGGGGGAGATGAGCAGTTCTTC
CDR3 protein: CASSLGLAGGDEQFF
clone size: -
J gene: TRBJ2-1
D gene: TRBD2
V gene: TRBV12-3/TRBV12-4

CDR3 DNA: TGCGCCAGCAGCCACTCCGACGAGGTTACTGTCTACACCTTC
CDR3 protein: CASSHSDEVTVYTF
clone size: medium-sized
J gene: TRBJ1-2
D gene: -
V gene: TRBV4-1

CDR3 DNA: TGCAGTGCTAGAGGGGGCCAGCCCCAGCATTTT
CDR3 protein: CSARGGQPQHF
clone size: few
J gene: TRBJ1-5
D gene: -
V gene: TRBV20-1

CDR3 DNA: TGTGCCAGCACGGACAGGGGGTTTAGCAATCAGCCCCAGCATTTT
CDR3 protein: CASTDRGFSNQPQHF
clone size: -
J gene: TRBJ1-5
D gene: TRBD1
V gene: TRBV28

CDR3 DNA: TGTGCCATCAGTGAGCCAACTTTGAACACTGAAGCTTTCTTT
CDR3 protein: CAISEPTLNTEAFF
clone size: large
J gene: TRBJ1-1
D gene: -
V gene: TRBV10-3

CDR3 DNA: TGCGCCAGCAGTGACCCGGCAGGGGGCATCTATGGCTACACCTTC
CDR3 protein: CASSDPAGGIYGYTF
clone size: -
J gene: TRBJ1-2
D gene: TRBD1
V gene: TRBV10-2

CDR3 DNA: TGTGCCTGGAATTCTCGGAACACTGAAGCTTTCTTT
CDR3 protein: CAWNSRNTEAFF
clone size: -
J gene: TRBJ1-1
D gene: -
V gene: TRBV30

CDR3 DNA: TGTGCCAGCAGTTTAGGGATTGGTTACTATGGCTACACCTTC
CDR3 protein: CASSLGIGYYGYTF
clone size: few
J gene: TRBJ1-2
D gene: -
V gene: TRBV12-3/TRBV12-4

CDR3 DNA: TGTGCCAGCAGCCAAGATGTAACCGACTCCTACGAGCAGTACTTC
CDR3 protein: CASSQDVTDSYEQYF
clone size: -
J gene: TRBJ2-7
D gene: -
V gene: TRBV4-2

CDR3 DNA: TGTGCCAGTAGTGCAACCGGGGGTCTGGGGCAGCCCCAGCATTTT
CDR3 protein: CASSATGGLGQPQHF
clone size: few
J gene: TRBJ1-5
D gene: -
V gene: TRBV19

CDR3 DNA: TGTGCCAGCAGCCGAACAGGCCAGCTTAACACTGAAGCTTTCTTT
CDR3 protein: CASSRTGQLNTEAFF
clone size: -
J gene: TRBJ1-1
D gene: -
V gene: TRBV7-6

CDR3 DNA: TGTGCCAGCAGTTTTCGTGCGGGGTTCTCCTACGAGCAGTACTTC
CDR3 protein: CASSFRAGFSYEQYF
clone size: few
J gene: TRBJ2-7
D gene: -
V gene: TRBV28

CDR3 DNA: TGTGCCAGCTCACCTAATGTGGGTACTAACTATGGCTACACCTTC
CDR3 protein: CASSPNVGTNYGYTF
clone size: -
J gene: TRBJ1-2
D gene: -
V gene: TRBV18

CDR3 DNA: TGTGCCAGCAGCTCTAGCACAGATACGCAGTATTTT
CDR3 protein: CASSSSTDTQYF
clone size: -
J gene: TRBJ2-3
D gene: -
V gene: TRBV5-1

CDR3 DNA: TGTGCCAGCAGTTCTCCGGACAGCCGCTCCTACGAGCAGTACTTC
CDR3 protein: CASSSPDSRSYEQYF
clone size: -
J gene: TRBJ2-7
D gene: -
V gene: TRBV28

CDR3 DNA: TGTGCCATCAGCCAGACAGGTCGGGTCACAGATACGCAGTATTTT
CDR3 protein: CAISQTGRVTDTQYF
clone size: -
J gene: TRBJ2-3
D gene: -
V gene: TRBV10-3

CDR3 DNA: TGCGCCAGCAGCCGACGACAGGTATACAATGAGCAGTTCTTC
CDR3 protein: CASSRRQVYNEQFF
clone size: -
J gene: TRBJ2-1
D gene: -
V gene: TRBV5-1

CDR3 DNA: TGCAGCGTTGGGACTGGTTCCTACGAGCAGTACTTC
CDR3 protein: CSVGTGSYEQYF
clone size: -
J gene: TRBJ2-7
D gene: -
V gene: TRBV29-1

CDR3 DNA: TGCGCCAGCAGCCAAGTAGCAGGAAACACCATATATTTT
CDR3 protein: CASSQVAGNTIYF
clone size: -
J gene: TRBJ1-3
D gene: -
V gene: TRBV4-3

CDR3 DNA: TGTGCCAGTAGCCCACGCAGGGGCGAGCAGTACTTC
CDR3 protein: CASSPRRGEQYF
clone size: -
J gene: TRBJ2-7
D gene: -
V gene: TRBV19

CDR3 DNA: TGTGCCAGCAGCGTTGAACAGGGTTACTATGGCTACACCTTC
CDR3 protein: CASSVEQGYYGYTF
clone size: -
J gene: TRBJ1-2
D gene: -
V gene: TRBV9

CDR3 DNA: TGTGCCAGCAGCCCGTTGAACAATGAGCAGTTCTTC
CDR3 protein: CASSPLNNEQFF
clone size: -
J gene: TRBJ2-1
D gene: -
V gene: TRBV7-2

CDR3 DNA: TGTGCCAGCAGTTTAAGCGACAGTCACTACGAGCAGTACTTC
CDR3 protein: CASSLSDSHYEQYF
clone size: -
J gene: TRBJ2-7
D gene: -
V gene: TRBV12-3/TRBV12-4

CDR3 DNA: TGTGCCATCAGTGAGGGAAGTTACGAGCAGTACTTC
CDR3 protein: CAISEGSYEQYF
clone size: -
J gene: TRBJ2-7
D gene: -
V gene: TRBV10-3

CDR3 DNA: TGTGCCAGCAGCCTCTCGGTGGGGACGAATCAGCCCCAGCATTTT
CDR3 protein: CASSLSVGTNQPQHF
clone size: -
J gene: TRBJ1-5
D gene: -
V gene: TRBV6-2/TRBV6-3

CDR3 DNA: TGCAGCGTTGAAGATCGGGACCGGCTCTATGGCTACACCTTC
CDR3 protein: CSVEDRDRLYGYTF
clone size: -
J gene: TRBJ1-2
D gene: -
V gene: TRBV29-1

CDR3 DNA: TGTGCCAGCAGGGCAACAGGGGGCCAACTTGGAAACACCATATATTTT
CDR3 protein: CASRATGGQLGNTIYF
clone size: -
J gene: TRBJ1-3
D gene: TRBD1
V gene: TRBV12-3/TRBV12-4

CDR3 DNA: TGTGCCAGCAGCCAGATGGGGGGCACTGAAGCTTTCTTT
CDR3 protein: CASSQMGGTEAFF
clone size: few
J gene: TRBJ1-1
D gene: -
V gene: TRBV9

CDR3 DNA: TGTGCCAGCAGTCGTATAGGGGTGAACAGGCGGAACACTGAAGCTTTCTTT
CDR3 protein: CASSRIGVNRRNTEAFF
clone size: -
J gene: TRBJ1-1
D gene: -
V gene: TRBV27

CDR3 DNA: TGTGCCAGCAGCACCCGTGAGACAGGGAAGAACTATGGCTACACCTTC
CDR3 protein: CASSTRETGKNYGYTF
clone size: -
J gene: TRBJ1-2
D gene: TRBD1
V gene: TRBV7-9

CDR3 DNA: TGCAGTGCTAGCGGGCACGAGCAGTACTTC
CDR3 protein: CSASGHEQYF
clone size: -
J gene: TRBJ2-7
D gene: -
V gene: TRBV20-1

CDR3 DNA: TGTGCCAGCAGCTTTCAAGGGTTTACTGGCTACACCTTC
CDR3 protein: CASSFQGFTGYTF
clone size: few
J gene: TRBJ1-2
D gene: -
V gene: TRBV7-9